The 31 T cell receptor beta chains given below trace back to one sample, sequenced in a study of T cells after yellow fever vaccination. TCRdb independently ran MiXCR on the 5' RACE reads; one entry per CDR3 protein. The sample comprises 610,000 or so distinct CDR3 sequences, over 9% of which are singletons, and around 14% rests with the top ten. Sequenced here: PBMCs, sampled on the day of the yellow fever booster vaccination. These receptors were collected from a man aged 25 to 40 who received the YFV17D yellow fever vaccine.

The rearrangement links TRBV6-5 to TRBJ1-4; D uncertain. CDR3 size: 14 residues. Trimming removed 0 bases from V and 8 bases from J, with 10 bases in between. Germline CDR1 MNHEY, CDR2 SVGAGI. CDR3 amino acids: CASSYSTVGEKLFF. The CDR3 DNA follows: TGTGCCAGCAGTTACTCGACTGTCGGGGAAAAACTGTTTTTT.

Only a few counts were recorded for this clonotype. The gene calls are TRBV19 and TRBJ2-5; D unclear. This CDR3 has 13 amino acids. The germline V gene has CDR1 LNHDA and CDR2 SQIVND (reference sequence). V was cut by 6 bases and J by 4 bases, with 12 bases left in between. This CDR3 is CASRTVGIETQYF. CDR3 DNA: TGTGCCAGTAGGACCGTAGGGATAGAGACCCAGTACTTC. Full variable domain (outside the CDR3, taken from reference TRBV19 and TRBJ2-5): DGGITQSPKYLFRKEGQNVTLSCEQNLNHDAMYWYRQDPGQGLRLIYYSQIVNDFQKGDIAEGYSVSREKKESFPLTVTSAQKNPTAFYLCASRTVGIETQYFGPGTRLLVL.

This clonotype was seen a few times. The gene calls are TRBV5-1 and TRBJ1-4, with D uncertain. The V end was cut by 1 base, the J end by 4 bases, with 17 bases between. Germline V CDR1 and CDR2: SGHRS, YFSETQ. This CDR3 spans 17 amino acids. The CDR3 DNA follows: TGCGCCAGCAGCTTGTCCCGGTGGAGTGGAGATAATGAAAAACTGTTTTTT. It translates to CASSLSRWSGDNEKLFF.

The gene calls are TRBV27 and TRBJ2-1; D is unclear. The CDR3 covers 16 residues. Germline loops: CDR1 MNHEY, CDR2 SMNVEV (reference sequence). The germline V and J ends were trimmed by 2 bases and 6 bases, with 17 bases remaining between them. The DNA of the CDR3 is TGTGCCAGCAGTTTACGAGTCATGGGAACCGGCAATGAGCAGTTCTTC. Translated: CASSLRVMGTGNEQFF.

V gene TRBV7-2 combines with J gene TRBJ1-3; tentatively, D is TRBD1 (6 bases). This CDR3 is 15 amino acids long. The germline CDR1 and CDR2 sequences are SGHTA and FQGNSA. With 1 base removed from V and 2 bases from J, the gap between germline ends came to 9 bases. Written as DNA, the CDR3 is TGTGCCAGCAGCTTAGAACAGGGTACTGGAAACACCATATATTTT. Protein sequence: CASSLEQGTGNTIYF.

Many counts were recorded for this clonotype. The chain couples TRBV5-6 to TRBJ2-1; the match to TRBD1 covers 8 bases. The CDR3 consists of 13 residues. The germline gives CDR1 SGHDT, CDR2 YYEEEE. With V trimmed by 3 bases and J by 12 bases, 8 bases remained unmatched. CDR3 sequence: CASSSTGAERQFF. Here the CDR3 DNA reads TGTGCCAGCAGCTCGACAGGGGCAGAAAGGCAGTTCTTC.

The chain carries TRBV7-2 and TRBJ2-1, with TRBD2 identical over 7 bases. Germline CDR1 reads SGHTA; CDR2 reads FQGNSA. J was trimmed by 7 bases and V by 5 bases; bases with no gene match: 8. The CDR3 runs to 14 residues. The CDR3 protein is CASSPSGNRNEQFF. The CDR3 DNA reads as TGTGCCAGCAGCCCGAGCGGGAATCGGAATGAGCAGTTCTTC.

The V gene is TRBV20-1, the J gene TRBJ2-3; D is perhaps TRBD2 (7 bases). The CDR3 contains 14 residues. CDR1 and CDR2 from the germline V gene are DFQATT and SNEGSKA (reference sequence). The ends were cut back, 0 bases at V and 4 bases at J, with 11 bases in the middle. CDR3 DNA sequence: TGCAGTGCTAGAGACCAGGGGAGGGCAGATACGCAGTATTTT. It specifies CSARDQGRADTQYF.

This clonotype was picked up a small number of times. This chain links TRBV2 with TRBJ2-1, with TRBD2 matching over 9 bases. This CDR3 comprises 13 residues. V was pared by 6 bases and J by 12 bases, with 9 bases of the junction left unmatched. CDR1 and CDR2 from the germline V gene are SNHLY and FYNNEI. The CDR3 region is CASRGAGGPRQFF. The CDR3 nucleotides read TGTGCCAGCAGGGGGGCGGGAGGGCCTCGGCAGTTCTTC.

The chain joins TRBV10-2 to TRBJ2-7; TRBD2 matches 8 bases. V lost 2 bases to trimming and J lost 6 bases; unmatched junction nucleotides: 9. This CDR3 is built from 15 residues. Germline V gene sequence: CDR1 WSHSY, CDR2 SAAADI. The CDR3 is CASSEKGLAQAEQYF. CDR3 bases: TGCGCCAGCAGTGAGAAAGGACTAGCCCAGGCCGAGCAGTACTTC.

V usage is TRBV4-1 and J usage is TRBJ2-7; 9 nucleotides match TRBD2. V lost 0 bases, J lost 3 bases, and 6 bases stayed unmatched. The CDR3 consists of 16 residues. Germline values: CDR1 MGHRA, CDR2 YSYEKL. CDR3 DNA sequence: TGCGCCAGCAGCCAAGAAGCAAGCGGGAGGCTCTACGAGCAGTACTTC. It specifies CASSQEASGRLYEQYF.

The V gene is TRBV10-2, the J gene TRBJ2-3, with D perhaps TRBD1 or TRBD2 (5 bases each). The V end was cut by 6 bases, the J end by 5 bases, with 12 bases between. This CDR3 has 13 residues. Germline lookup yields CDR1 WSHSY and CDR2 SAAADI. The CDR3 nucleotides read TGCGCCAGCAGGCCGGGACCCCAAGATACGCAGTATTTT. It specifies CASRPGPQDTQYF.

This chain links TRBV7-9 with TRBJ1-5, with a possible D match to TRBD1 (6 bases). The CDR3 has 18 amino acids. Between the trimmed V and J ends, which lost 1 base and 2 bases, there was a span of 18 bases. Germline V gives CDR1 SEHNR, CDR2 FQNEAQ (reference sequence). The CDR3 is CASSLGRRDTHRNQPQHF. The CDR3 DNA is TGTGCCAGCAGCTTAGGAAGAAGGGACACTCATCGCAATCAGCCCCAGCATTTT.

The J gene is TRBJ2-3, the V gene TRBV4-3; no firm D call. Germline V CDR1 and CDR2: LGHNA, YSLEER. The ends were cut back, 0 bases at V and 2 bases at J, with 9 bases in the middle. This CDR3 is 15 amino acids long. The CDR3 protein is CASSQDRRNTDTQYF. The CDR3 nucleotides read TGCGCCAGCAGCCAAGATCGCCGGAACACAGATACGCAGTATTTT.

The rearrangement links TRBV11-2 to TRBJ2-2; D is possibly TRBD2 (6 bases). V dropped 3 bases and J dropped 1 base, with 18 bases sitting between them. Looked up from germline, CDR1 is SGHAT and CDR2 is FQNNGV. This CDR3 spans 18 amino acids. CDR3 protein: CASSFWSTGTGNTGELFF. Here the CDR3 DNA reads TGTGCCAGCAGCTTTTGGAGCACCGGGACTGGGAACACCGGGGAGCTGTTTTTT.

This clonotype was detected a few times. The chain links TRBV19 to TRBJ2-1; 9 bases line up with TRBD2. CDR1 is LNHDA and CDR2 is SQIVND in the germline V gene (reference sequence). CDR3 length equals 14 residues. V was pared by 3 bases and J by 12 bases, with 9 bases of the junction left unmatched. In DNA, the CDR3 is TGTGCCAGTAGTATCCCGACTAGCGGACCCACGCAGTTCTTC. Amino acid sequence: CASSIPTSGPTQFF.

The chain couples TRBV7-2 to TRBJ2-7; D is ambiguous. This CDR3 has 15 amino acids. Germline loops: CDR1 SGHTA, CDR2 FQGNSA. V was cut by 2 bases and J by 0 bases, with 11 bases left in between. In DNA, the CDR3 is TGTGCCAGCAGCTTAATAGTTCAAAGCTCCTACGAGCAGTACTTC. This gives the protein CASSLIVQSSYEQYF.

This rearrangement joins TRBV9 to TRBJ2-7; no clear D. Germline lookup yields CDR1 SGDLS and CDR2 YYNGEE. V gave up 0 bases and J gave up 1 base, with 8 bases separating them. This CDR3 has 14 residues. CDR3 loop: CASSVAGLSYEQYF. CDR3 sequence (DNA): TGTGCCAGCAGCGTAGCTGGTTTATCCTACGAGCAGTACTTC.

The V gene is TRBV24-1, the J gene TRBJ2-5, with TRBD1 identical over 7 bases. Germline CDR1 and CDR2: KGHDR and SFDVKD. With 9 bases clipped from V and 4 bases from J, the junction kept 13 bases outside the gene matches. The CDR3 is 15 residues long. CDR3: CATERGGTARETQYF. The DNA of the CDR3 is TGTGCCACCGAACGAGGGGGCACCGCGCGAGAGACCCAGTACTTC.

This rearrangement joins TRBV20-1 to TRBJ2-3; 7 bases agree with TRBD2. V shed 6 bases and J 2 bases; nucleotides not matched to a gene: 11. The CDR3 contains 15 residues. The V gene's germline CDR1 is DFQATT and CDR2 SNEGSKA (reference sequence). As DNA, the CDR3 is TGCAGTGCCCACCACAGCGGGATTACCACAGATACGCAGTATTTT. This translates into CSAHHSGITTDTQYF.

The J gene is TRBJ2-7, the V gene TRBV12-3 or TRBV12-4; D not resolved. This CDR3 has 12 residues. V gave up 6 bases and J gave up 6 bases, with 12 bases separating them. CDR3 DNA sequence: TGTGCCAGCAGCCTAGACACCGTCGAGCAGTACTTC. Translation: CASSLDTVEQYF.

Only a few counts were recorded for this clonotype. Written as DNA, the CDR3 is TGTGCCAGCAGTCCCCAGGGAGGGCTACTGACCTACGAGCAGTACTTC. Translation gives CASSPQGGLLTYEQYF. V is TRBV25-1 and J is TRBJ2-7; 7 nucleotides line up with TRBD2. This CDR3 region has 16 residues. Per the germline V gene, CDR1 is MGHDK and CDR2 is SYGVNS. V lost 5 bases and J lost 2; bases outside the gene matches: 12.

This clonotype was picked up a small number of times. The CDR3 spells CASSLELGTYEQYF. In DNA, the CDR3 is TGTGCCAGCTCCCTCGAGTTGGGGACGTACGAGCAGTACTTC. This chain uses TRBV18 with TRBJ2-7; D tentatively fits TRBD1 or TRBD2 (5 bases each). There are 14 residues in the CDR3. Per the germline V gene, CDR1 is KGHSH and CDR2 is LQKENI. The germline V and J ends were trimmed by 6 bases and 4 bases, with 16 bases remaining between them.

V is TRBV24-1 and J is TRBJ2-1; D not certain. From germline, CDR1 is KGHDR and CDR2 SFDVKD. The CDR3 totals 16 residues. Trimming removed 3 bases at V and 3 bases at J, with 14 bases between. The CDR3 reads CATSDPVGAGYNEQFF. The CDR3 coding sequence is TGTGCCACCAGTGATCCGGTTGGTGCAGGCTACAATGAGCAGTTCTTC.

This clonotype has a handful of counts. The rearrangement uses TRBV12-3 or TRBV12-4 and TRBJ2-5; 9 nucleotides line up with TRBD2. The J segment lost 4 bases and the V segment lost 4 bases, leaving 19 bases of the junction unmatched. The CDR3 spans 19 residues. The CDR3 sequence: CASSSPNPLAGHRGETQYF. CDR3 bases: TGTGCCAGCAGTTCCCCCAACCCTCTAGCGGGACACCGGGGAGAGACCCAGTACTTC.

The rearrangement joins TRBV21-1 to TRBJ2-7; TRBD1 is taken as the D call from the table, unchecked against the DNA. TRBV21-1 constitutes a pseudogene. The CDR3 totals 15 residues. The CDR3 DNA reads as TGTGCCAGCAGCAGGGGGACAGAGGATGACTACGAGCAGTACTTC. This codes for CASSRGTEDDYEQYF.

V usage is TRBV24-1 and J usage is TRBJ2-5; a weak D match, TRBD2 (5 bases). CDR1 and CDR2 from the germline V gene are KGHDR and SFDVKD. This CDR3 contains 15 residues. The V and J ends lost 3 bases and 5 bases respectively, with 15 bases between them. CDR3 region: CATSDPRSTGETQYF. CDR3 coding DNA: TGTGCCACCAGTGATCCCCGGTCCACGGGGGAGACCCAGTACTTC.

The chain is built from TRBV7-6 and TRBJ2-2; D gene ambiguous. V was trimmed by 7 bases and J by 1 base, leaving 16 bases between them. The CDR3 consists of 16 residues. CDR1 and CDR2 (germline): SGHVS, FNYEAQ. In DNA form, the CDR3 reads TGTGCCAGCACCCTCACGGAACTCCTGAACACCGGGGAGCTGTTTTTT. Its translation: CASTLTELLNTGELFF. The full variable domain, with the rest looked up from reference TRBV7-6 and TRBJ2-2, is GAGVSQSPRYKVTKRGQDVALRCDPISGHVSLYWYRQALGQGPEFLTYFNYEAQQDKSGLPNDRFSAERPEGSISTLTIQRTEQRDSAMYRCASTLTELLNTGELFFGEGSRLTVL.

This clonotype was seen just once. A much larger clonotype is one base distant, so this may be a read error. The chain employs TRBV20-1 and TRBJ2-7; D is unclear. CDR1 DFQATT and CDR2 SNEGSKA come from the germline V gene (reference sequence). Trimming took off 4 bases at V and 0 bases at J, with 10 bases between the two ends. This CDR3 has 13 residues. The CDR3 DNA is TGCAGTGCTAAAAGCCCCACCTCCTACGAGCAGTACTTC. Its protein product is CSAKSPTSYEQYF.

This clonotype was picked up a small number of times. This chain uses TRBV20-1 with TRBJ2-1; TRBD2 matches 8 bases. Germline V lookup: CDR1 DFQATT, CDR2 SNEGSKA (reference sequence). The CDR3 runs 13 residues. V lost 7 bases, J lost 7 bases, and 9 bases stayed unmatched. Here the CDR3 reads CSVLGLAGNEQFF. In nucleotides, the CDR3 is TGCAGTGTTCTGGGGCTAGCGGGTAATGAGCAGTTCTTC.

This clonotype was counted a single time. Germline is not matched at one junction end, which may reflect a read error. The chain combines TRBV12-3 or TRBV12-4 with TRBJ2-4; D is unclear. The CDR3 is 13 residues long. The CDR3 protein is CTSSTGSPGIQYF. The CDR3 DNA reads TGTACCAGCAGTACGGGCTCCCCGGGCATTCAGTACTTC.